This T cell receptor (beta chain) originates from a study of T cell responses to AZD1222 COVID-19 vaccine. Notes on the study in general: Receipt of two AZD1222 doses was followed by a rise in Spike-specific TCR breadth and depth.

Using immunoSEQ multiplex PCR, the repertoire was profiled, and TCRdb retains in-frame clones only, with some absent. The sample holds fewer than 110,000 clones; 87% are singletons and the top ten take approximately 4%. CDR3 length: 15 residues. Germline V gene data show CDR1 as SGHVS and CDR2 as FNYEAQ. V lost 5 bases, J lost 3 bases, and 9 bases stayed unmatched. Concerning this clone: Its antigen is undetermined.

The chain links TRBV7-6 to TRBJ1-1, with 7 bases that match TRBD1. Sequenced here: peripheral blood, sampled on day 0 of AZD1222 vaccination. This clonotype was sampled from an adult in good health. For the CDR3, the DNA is TGTGCCAGCAGCCTAGACAGGGCTGTACACACTGAAGCTTTCTTT. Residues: CASSLDRAVHTEAFF.